This T cell receptor beta chain was recovered during a study of a mutant IDH1 vaccine in newly diagnosed glioma. Clones were sequenced by immunoSEQ multiplex PCR, and TCRdb holds only the in-frame ones, with some missing. Here the sample spans tens of thousands of clones, 90% being singletons. Germline V gene lookup returns CDR1 SGHDT and CDR2 YYEEEE. V was shortened by 3 bases and J by 8 bases, with 17 bases between the two germline ends. The CDR3 is 14 residues long. Time point noted: week 47, end of study. Vaccine doses each comprised 300 ug of mutant IDH1 20-mer peptide, with topical imiquimod. A note on this clone: Its antigen is not identified.

The specimen comprised PBMCs, sampled from a glioma patient whose treatment included an IDH1 peptide vaccine. The source of this sequence is a woman aged 40 to 50 with glioma. J is TRBJ1-2 and V is TRBV5-6; tentative D call: TRBD1 (5 bases). The CDR3 here is CASSWVGVGGGYTF. The CDR3 nucleotides are TGTGCCAGCAGCTGGGTGGGGGTCGGAGGCGGCTACACCTTC.